Following are 10 T cell receptor beta chains from one sample sequenced in a study of cytomegalovirus exposure and HLA in healthy donors (dated by TCRdb to about 2017). Library generation was performed with the immunoSEQ multiplex PCR assay. The multiplex PCR relied on a mix of 60 forward primers for TCR Vbeta segments and 13 reverse primers for TCR Jbeta segments. As stored in TCRdb, this immuneACCESS dataset retains in-frame rearrangements with V and J assigned. A fraction of the clones does not appear; measured against another copy, unresolved V genes explain less than half of the discrepancy, and the remainder lacks a known reason. The sample table contains approximately 170,000 clones; only one count was recorded for just under 75% of them. The ten largest clones capture approximately 2.8% of the sample. Source material: PBMCs. The receptors here all came from a woman aged 25-40 years in good health and CMV-seropositive.

This clone has just a few counts. The junction departs from the called germline gene at one end, perhaps through a read error. This sequence joins TRBV7-9 and TRBJ2-1; TRBD2 matches 7 bases. Per the germline V gene, CDR1 is SEHNR and CDR2 is FQNEAQ (reference sequence). The CDR3 covers 15 residues. The CDR3 loop reads CASSSRQRERNEQLF. The CDR3, as DNA: TGTGCCAGCAGCTCCCGACAGCGGGAAAGGAATGAGCAGCTCTTC.

The V call is TRBV13, the J call TRBJ2-3; the match to TRBD2 covers 9 bases. The CDR3 runs to 15 residues. Looked up from germline, CDR1 is PRHDT and CDR2 is FYEKMQ (reference sequence). V shed 5 bases and J 0 bases; nucleotides not matched to a gene: 3. CDR3 amino acids: CASSQLAGSTDTQYF. CDR3 DNA sequence: TGTGCCAGCAGCCAACTAGCGGGTAGCACAGATACGCAGTATTTT.

V is TRBV6-5 and J is TRBJ1-1; 7 nucleotides agree with TRBD1. Germline trimming cut 5 bases from V and 4 bases from J; bases unmatched to any gene: 10. From germline, CDR1 is MNHEY and CDR2 SVGAGI. The CDR3 sequence is 15 residues long. The CDR3, as DNA: TGTGCCAGCAGTGCGCCACAGGGGAAGAGCACTGAAGCTTTCTTT. It yields the protein CASSAPQGKSTEAFF.

This clone was seen more than once but under ten times. The V gene is TRBV18, the J gene TRBJ2-5; no reliable D call. V was clipped by 3 bases and J by 5 bases, with 7 bases between them. Germline assignment: CDR1 KGHSH and CDR2 LQKENI. The length of the CDR3 is 12 residues. The CDR3 nucleotides read TGTGCCAGCTCACCTGGAGCGGAGACCCAGTACTTC. Translating it yields CASSPGAETQYF.

The chain links TRBV27 to TRBJ2-7; the match to TRBD1 covers 8 bases. V lost 6 bases to trimming and J lost 4 bases; unmatched junction nucleotides: 8. The germline gives CDR1 MNHEY, CDR2 SMNVEV (reference sequence). This CDR3 is built from 14 residues. CDR3 amino acids: CASSARTGFYEQYF. The CDR3 DNA reads TGTGCCAGCAGCGCCCGGACAGGGTTTTACGAGCAGTACTTC.

The CDR3 DNA sequence: TGTGCCAGCAGCCAAGGTGGACAGGGTTCACCCCTCCACTTT. Translation gives CASSQGGQGSPLHF. The chain links TRBV14 to TRBJ1-6; 8 bases map to TRBD1. The V gene's germline CDR1 is SGHDN and CDR2 FVKESK. The CDR3 extends over 14 amino acids. The junction had 2 bases not matched to a gene; V was cut back by 1 base and J by 9 bases. Full variable domain (remainder filled in from reference TRBV14 and TRBJ1-6): EAGVTQFPSHSVIEKGQTVTLRCDPISGHDNLYWYRRVMGKEIKFLLHFVKESKQDESGMPNNRFLAERTGGTYSTLKVQPAELEDSGVYFCASSQGGQGSPLHFGNGTRLTVT.

The chain employs TRBV5-6 and TRBJ2-1; D is possibly TRBD2 (7 bases). The CDR3 covers 16 residues. The V and J ends lost 4 bases and 1 base respectively, with 15 bases between them. Per germline, CDR1 SGHDT and CDR2 YYEEEE. CDR3: CASSGGPSGSYNEQFF. Written as DNA, the CDR3 is TGTGCCAGCAGCGGGGGGCCTAGCGGTTCCTACAATGAGCAGTTCTTC.

This sequence joins TRBV2 and TRBJ2-1; TRBD2 matches 10 bases. V gave up 7 bases and J gave up 4 bases; unmatched junction bases: 7. This CDR3 region has 15 residues. Germline V gives CDR1 SNHLY, CDR2 FYNNEI. As DNA, the CDR3 is TGTGCCAGCACACGACTAGCGGGCCCTTACAATGAGCAGTTCTTC. Protein product: CASTRLAGPYNEQFF.

V is TRBV5-1 and J is TRBJ1-3; D is unclear. In germline, CDR1 is SGHRS, CDR2 YFSETQ. The CDR3 sequence is 15 residues long. V dropped 5 bases and J dropped 3 bases, with 15 bases sitting between them. CDR3 residues: CASRLSYGDGNTIYF. The CDR3 nucleotides read TGCGCCAGCAGGCTTTCATACGGGGATGGAAACACCATATATTTT.

The table lists this clone with a few counts. The V gene is TRBV19, the J gene TRBJ2-7; 7 bases match TRBD2. This CDR3 has 14 residues. The V segment lost 3 bases and the J segment 2 bases; nucleotides outside the gene matches: 4. Germline-derived CDR1 and CDR2 are LNHDA and SQIVND (reference sequence). As DNA, the CDR3 is TGTGCCAGTAGTATGTGGGGGACTACCTACGAGCAGTACTTC. Amino acid sequence: CASSMWGTTYEQYF.